The 4 T cell receptor beta chains given below trace back to one sample, sequenced in a study of blood T cell repertoires in COVID-19. The repertoire was sequenced with immunoSEQ multiplex PCR; TCRdb's copy has only in-frame clones and lacks some. Of around 180,000 clones detected, roughly three quarters appear once; the ten largest clones hold approximately 15%. Sequencing was carried out using peripheral blood. The receptors were gathered from a man in his sixties with active or convalescent COVID-19.

The V call is TRBV6-1, the J call TRBJ2-2; a possible D gene is TRBD1 (5 bases). The CDR3 totals 12 residues. The V and J ends lost 3 bases and 8 bases respectively, with 7 bases between them. Germline CDR1 reads MNHNS; CDR2 reads SASEGT. Here the CDR3 DNA reads TGTGCCAGCAGTGACAGGGCTGGGGAGCTGTTTTTT. Its protein product is CASSDRAGELFF.

This clone was seen only a few times. V is TRBV28 and J is TRBJ1-2; D ambiguous. Trimming took off 11 bases at V and 6 bases at J, with 16 bases between the two ends. Germline loops: CDR1 MDHEN, CDR2 SYDVKM. CDR3 length: 12 residues. This CDR3 reads CALGRGRNGYTF. CDR3 coding DNA: TGTGCCCTAGGACGGGGAAGGAATGGCTACACCTTC.

This CDR3 is CASSIVQGSYEQYF. CDR3 sequence (DNA): TGTGCCAGTAGTATCGTTCAGGGGTCCTACGAGCAGTACTTC. The chain uses TRBV19 and TRBJ2-7; possible D gene TRBD1, 6 bases. The CDR3 extends over 14 amino acids. Germline values: CDR1 LNHDA, CDR2 SQIVND (reference sequence). V was clipped by 3 bases and J by 1 base, with 10 bases between them.

In its sample, this clone was seen many times. The chain has TRBV25-1 and TRBJ2-1; D uncertain. V lost 3 bases to trimming and J lost 12 bases, with 12 bases between them. From germline, CDR1 is MGHDK and CDR2 SYGVNS. The CDR3 has 12 residues. This CDR3 is CASSDPGLRQFF. In nucleotides, the CDR3 is TGTGCCAGCAGTGACCCGGGTTTGCGGCAGTTCTTC.